A few counts support the clone carrying this TCR beta chain. This entry comes from a study of blood T cell repertoires in COVID-19. Study-wide background: T cells, B-cell-depleted T cells, or PBMCs supplied cDNA or gDNA.

Per the authors' pipeline: Reference gene primer amplification gave nucleated cell count estimates. Sequenced by immunoSEQ multiplex PCR; TCRdb stores in-frame clones only, minus some. For V, J and clone size, that table is used; D and trimming come from the DNA. The sample yields approximately 190,000 clones, roughly 86% seen once. Trimming removed 4 bases at V and 2 bases at J, with 18 bases between. The CDR3 consists of 17 residues. Germline V CDR1 and CDR2: SGHTA, FQGNSA. Participant ages covered roughly 18 to 89 years across 25 or so US areas. Participant reports of clinical history set cohort assignment.

The clonotype was recovered from a woman in her thirties or forties in a cohort exposed to, infected with or recovered from COVID-19 (not recorded which). The sample was PBMCs or T cells enriched from blood (not recorded which). The chain uses TRBV7-2 and TRBJ2-1, with D perhaps TRBD1 (6 bases). This CDR3 reads CASSSLGGMETYNEQFF. DNA of the CDR3: TGTGCCAGCAGCTCCCTAGGGGGAATGGAAACCTACAATGAGCAGTTCTTC.